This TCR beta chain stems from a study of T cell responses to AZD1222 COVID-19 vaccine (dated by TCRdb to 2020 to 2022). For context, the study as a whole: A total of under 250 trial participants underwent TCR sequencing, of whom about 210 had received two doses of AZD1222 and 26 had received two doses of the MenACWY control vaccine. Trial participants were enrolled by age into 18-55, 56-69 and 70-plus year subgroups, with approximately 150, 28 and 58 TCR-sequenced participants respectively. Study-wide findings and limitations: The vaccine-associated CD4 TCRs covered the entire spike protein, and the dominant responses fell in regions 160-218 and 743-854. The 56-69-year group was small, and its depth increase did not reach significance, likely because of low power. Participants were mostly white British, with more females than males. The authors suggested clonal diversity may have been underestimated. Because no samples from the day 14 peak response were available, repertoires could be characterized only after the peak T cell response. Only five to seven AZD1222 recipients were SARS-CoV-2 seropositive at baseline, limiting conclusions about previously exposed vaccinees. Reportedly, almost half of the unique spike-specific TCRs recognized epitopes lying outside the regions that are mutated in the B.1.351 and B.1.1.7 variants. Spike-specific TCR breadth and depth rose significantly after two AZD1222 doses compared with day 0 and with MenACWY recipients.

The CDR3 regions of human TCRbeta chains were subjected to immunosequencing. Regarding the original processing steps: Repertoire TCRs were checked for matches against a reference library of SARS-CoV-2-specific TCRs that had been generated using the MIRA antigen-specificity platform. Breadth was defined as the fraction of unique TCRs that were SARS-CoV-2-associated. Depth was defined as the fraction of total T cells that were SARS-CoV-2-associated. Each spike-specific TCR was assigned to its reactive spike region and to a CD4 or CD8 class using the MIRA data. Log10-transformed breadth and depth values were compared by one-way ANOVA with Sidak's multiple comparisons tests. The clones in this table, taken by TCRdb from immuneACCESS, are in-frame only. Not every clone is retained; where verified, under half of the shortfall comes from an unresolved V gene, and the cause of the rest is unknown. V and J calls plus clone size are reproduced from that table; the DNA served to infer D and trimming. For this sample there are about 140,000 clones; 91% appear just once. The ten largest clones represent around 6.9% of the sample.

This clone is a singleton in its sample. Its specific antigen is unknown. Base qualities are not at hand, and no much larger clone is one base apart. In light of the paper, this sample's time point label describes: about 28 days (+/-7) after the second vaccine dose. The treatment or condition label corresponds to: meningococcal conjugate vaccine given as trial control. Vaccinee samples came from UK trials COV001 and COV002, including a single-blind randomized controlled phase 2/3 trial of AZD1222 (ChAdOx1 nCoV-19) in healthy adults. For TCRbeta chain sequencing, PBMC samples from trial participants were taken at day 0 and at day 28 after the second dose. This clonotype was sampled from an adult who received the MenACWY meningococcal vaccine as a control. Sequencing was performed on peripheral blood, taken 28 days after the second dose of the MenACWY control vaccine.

For the CDR3, the sequence is CASSFSTGATGEAFF. At the DNA level, the sequence is TGTGCCAGCAGTTTCTCTACAGGGGCTACTGGTGAAGCTTTCTTT. This chain joins TRBV28 to TRBJ1-1; 7 bases in the junction line up with TRBD1. Counted from cysteine to phenylalanine, this CDR3 has 15 amino acids. Only the CDR3 portion is preserved as DNA: 45 bases, with reading frame beginning at the first base. The germline V and J ends show losses of 3 bases and 7 bases respectively, and no gene match explains 11 bases of the junction. From the germline V gene, CDR1 is MDHEN and CDR2 is SYDVKM.